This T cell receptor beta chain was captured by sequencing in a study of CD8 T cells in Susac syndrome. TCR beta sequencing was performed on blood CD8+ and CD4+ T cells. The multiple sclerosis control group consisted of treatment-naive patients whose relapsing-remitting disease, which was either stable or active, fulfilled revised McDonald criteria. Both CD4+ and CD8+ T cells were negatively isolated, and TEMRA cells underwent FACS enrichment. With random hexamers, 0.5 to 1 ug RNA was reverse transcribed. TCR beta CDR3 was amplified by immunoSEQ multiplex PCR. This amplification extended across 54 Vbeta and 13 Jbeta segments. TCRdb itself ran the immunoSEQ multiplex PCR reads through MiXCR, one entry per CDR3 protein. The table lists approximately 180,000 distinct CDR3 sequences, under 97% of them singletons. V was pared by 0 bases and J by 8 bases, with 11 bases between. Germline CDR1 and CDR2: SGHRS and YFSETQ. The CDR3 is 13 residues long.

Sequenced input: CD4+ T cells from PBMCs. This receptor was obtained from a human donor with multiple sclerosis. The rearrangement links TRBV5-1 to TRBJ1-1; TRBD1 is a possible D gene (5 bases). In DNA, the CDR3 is TGCGCCAGCAGCTTGGCCGACAGTACAGAAGCTTTCTTT. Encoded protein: CASSLADSTEAFF.